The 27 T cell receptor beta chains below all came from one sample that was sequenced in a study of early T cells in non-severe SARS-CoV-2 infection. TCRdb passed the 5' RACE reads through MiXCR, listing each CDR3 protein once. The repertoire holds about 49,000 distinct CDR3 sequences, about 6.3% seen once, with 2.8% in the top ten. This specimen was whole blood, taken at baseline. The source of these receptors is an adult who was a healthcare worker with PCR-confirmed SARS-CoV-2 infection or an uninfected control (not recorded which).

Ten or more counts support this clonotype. This CDR3 is CASGLVRAQRRPTNTGELFF. The CDR3 DNA sequence: TGTGCTAGTGGTTTGGTAAGGGCACAACGACGGCCGACGAACACCGGGGAGCTGTTTTTT. The chain joins TRBV12-5 to TRBJ2-2; no clear D gene. This CDR3 is built from 20 residues. The V and J ends lost 0 bases and 0 bases respectively, with 20 bases between them. CDR1 LGHNT and CDR2 FRNRAP come from the germline V gene. Complete variable domain (other parts from reference TRBV12-5 and TRBJ2-2): DARVTQTPRHKVTEMGQEVTMRCQPILGHNTVFWYRQTMMQGLELLAYFRNRAPLDDSGMPKDRFSAEMPDATLATLKIQPSEPRDSAVYFCASGLVRAQRRPTNTGELFFGEGSRLTVL.

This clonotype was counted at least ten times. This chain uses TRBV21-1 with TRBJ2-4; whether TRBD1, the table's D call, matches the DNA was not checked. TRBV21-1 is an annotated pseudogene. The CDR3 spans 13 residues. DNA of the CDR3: TGTGCCAGCATCAATCCCCGGGGAGACATTCAGTACTTC. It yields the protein CASINPRGDIQYF.

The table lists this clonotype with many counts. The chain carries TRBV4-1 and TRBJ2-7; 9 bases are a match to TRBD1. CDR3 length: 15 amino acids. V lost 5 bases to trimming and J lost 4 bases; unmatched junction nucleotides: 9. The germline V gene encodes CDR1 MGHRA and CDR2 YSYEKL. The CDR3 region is CASSNNRGLFYEQYF. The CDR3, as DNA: TGCGCCAGCAGCAATAACAGGGGGCTCTTTTACGAGCAGTACTTC.

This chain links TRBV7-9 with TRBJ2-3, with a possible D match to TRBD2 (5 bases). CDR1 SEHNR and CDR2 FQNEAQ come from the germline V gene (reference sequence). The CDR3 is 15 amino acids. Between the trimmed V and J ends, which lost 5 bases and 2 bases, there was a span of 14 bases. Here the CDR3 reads CASSPADWYTDTQYF. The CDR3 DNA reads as TGTGCCAGCAGCCCAGCGGACTGGTACACAGATACGCAGTATTTT.

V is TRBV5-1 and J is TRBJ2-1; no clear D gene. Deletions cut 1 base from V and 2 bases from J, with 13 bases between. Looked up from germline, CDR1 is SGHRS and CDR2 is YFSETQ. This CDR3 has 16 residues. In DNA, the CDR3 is TGCGCCAGCAGCTTGAAACAAAGCAAAACCTACAATGAGCAGTTCTTC. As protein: CASSLKQSKTYNEQFF.

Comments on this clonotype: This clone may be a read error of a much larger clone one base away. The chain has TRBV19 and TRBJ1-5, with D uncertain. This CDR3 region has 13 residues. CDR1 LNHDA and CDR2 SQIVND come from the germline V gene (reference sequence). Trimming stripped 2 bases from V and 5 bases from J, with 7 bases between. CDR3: CASSIQWDQPQHF. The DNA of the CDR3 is TGTGCCAGTAGTATACAGTGGGATCAGCCCCAGCATTTT.

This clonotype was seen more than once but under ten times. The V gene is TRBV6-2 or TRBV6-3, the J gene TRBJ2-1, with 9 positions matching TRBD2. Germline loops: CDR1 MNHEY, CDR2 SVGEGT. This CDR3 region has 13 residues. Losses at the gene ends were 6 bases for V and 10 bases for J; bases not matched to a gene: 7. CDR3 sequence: CASSRTSVGEQFF. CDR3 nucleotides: TGTGCCAGCAGCCGGACTAGCGTTGGCGAGCAGTTCTTC.

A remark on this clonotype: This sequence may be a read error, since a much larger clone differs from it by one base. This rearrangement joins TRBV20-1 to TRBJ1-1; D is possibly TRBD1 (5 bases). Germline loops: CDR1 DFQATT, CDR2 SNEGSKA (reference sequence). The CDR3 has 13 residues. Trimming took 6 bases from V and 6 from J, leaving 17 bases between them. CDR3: CSAPVRKGAEAFF. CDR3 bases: TGCAGTGCCCCCGTCAGGAAAGGGGCTGAAGCTTTCTTT.

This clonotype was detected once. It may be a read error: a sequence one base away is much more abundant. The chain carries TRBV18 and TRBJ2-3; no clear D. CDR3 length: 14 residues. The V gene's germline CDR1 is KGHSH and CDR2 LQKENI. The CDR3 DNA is TGTGCCAACTCACCAATTCCCACACTTGATACGCAGTATTTT. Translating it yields CANSPIPTLDTQYF.

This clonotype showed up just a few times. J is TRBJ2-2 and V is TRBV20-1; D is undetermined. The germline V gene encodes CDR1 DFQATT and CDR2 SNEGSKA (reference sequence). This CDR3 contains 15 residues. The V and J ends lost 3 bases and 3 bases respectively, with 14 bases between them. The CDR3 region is CSASPRDTYTGELFF. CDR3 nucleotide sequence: TGCAGTGCTAGTCCACGAGACACCTACACCGGGGAGCTGTTTTTT.

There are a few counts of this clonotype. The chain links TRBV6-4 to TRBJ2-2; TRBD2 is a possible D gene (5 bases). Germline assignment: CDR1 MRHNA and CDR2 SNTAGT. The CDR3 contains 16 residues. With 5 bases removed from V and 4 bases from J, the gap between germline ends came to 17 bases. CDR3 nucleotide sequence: TGTGCCAGCAGTCCCAGCGCCGGGGAGAGCACCGGGGAGCTGTTTTTT. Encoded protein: CASSPSAGESTGELFF.

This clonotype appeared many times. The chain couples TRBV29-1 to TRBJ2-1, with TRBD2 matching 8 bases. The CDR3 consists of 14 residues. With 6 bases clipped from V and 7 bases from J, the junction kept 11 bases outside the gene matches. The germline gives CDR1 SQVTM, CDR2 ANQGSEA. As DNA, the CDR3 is TGCAGCGTGGACTCGTCGGGGGGGCGAAATGAGCAGTTCTTC. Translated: CSVDSSGGRNEQFF.

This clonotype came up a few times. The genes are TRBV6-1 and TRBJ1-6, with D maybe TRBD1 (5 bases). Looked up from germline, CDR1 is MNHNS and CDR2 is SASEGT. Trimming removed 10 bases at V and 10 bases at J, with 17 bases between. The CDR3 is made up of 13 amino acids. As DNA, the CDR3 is TGTGCCACCCTCCGGGGGGATAGGTCACCCCTCCACTTT. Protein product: CATLRGDRSPLHF.

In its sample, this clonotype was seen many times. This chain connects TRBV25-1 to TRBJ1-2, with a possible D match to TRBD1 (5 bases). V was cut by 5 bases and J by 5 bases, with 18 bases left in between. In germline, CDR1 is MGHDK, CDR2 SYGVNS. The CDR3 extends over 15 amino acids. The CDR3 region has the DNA TGTGCCAGCAGTTCTTCTACCGCCAGGGAGTATGGCTACACCTTC. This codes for CASSSSTAREYGYTF.

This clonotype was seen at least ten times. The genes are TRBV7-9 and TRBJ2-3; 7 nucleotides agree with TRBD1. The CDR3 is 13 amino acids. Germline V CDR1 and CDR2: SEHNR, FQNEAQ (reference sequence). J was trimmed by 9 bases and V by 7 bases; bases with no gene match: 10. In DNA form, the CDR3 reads TGTGCCAGCAACCGGGACAGTGTACGAACGCAGTATTTT. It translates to CASNRDSVRTQYF.

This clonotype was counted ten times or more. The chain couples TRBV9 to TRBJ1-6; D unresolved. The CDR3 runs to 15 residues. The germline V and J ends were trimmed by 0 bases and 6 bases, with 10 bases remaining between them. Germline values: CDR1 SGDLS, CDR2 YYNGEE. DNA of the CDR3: TGTGCCAGCAGCGTAGAAGCCAGGAGTAATTCACCCCTCCACTTT. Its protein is CASSVEARSNSPLHF.

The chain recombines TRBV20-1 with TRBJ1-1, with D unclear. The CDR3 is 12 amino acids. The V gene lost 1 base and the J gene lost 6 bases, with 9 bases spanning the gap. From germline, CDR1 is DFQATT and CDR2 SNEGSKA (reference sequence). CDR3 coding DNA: TGCAGTGCTAGAGTGATACACTCTGAAGCTTTCTTT. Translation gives CSARVIHSEAFF.

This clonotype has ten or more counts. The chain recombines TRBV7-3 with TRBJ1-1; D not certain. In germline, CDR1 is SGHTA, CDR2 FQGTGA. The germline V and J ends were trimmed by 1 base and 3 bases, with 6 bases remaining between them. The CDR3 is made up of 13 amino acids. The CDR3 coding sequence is TGTGCCAGCAGCTTAAGCGGTGACACTGAAGCTTTCTTT. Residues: CASSLSGDTEAFF.

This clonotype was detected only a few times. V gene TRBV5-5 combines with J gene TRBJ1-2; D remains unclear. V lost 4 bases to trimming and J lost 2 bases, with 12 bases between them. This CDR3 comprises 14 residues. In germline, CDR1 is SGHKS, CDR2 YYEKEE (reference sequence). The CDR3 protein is CASSLGPINYGYTF. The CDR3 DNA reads TGTGCCAGCAGCCTGGGCCCTATCAACTATGGCTACACCTTC.

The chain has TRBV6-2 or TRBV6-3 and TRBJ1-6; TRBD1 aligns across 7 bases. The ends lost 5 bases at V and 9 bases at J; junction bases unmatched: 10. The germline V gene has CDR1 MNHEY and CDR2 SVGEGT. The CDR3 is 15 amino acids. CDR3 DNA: TGTGCCAGCAGTAAATCCGGGACAGCAATTTCACCCCTCCACTTT. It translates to CASSKSGTAISPLHF.

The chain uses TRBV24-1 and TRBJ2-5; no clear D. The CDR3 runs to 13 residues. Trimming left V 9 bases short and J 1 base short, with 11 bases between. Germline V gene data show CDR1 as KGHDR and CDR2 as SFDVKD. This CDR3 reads CATPPELQETQYF. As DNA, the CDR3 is TGTGCCACCCCCCCGGAGCTCCAAGAGACCCAGTACTTC.

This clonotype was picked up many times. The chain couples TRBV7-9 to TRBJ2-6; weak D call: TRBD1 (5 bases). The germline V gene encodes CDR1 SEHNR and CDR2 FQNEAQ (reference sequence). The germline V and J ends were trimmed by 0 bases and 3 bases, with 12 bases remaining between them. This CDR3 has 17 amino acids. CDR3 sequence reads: CASSLAPGMGGANVLTF. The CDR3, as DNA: TGTGCCAGCAGCTTAGCACCAGGGATGGGTGGGGCCAACGTCCTGACTTTC. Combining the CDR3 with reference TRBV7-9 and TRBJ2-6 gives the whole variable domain DTGVSQNPRHKITKRGQNVTFRCDPISEHNRLYWYRQTLGQGPEFLTYFQNEAQLEKSRLLSDRFSAERPKGSFSTLEIQRTEQGDSAMYLCASSLAPGMGGANVLTFGAGSRLTVL.

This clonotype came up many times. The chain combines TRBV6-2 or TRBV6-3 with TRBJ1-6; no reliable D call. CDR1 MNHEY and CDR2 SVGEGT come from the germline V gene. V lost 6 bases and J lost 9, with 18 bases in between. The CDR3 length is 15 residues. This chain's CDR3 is CASSSPRGSASPLHF. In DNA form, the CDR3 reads TGTGCCAGCAGCTCTCCGCGGGGTAGCGCTTCACCCCTCCACTTT.

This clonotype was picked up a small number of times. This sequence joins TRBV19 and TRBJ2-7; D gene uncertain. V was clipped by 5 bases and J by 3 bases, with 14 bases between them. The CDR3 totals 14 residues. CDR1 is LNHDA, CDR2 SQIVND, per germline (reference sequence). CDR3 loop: CASSAAPGDYEQYF. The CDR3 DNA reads TGTGCCAGTAGTGCGGCCCCAGGCGACTACGAGCAGTACTTC.

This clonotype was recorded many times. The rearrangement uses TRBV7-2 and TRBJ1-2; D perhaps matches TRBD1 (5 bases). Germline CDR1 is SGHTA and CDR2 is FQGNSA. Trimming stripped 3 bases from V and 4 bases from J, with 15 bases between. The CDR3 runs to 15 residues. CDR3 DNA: TGTGCCAGCAGCTTTGACAGATCAGCCTCCTATGGCTACACCTTC. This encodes CASSFDRSASYGYTF.

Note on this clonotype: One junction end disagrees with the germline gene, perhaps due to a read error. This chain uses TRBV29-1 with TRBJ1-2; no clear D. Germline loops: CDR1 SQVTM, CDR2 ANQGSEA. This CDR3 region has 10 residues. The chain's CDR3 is CSVESYSYTF. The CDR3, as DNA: TGCAGCGTTGAGTCCTATAGCTACACCTTC.

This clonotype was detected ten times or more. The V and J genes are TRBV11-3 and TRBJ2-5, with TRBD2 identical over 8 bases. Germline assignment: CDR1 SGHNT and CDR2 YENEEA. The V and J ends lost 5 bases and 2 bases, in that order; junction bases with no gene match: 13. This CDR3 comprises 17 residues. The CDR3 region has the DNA TGTGCCAGCAGCCCTCGTAGGACTAGCAGAAAACAAGAGACCCAGTACTTC. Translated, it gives CASSPRRTSRKQETQYF.